The next 27 T cell receptor beta chains were all read from a single sample in a study of cytomegalovirus exposure and HLA in healthy donors. PCR involved 60 Vbeta and 13 Jbeta primers. Here immunoSEQ multiplex PCR was the method, and the copy in TCRdb shows in-frame clones only, minus some. The sample features approximately 110,000 clones, with about 0.59% in its top ten. Sequencing input: PBMCs. The receptors come from a man over 45 in good health and CMV-seronegative.

The CDR3 loop is CASSLGDRMGSGNTEAFF. CDR3 in DNA: TGTGCCAGCAGCTTAGGAGACAGGATGGGGTCGGGGAACACTGAAGCTTTCTTT. The chain has TRBV7-9 and TRBJ1-1; maybe TRBD1 (6 bases). The germline gives CDR1 SEHNR, CDR2 FQNEAQ (reference sequence). The CDR3 contains 18 residues. V lost 1 base and J lost 1, with 19 bases in between.

The rearrangement links TRBV18 to TRBJ2-3; a weak D match, TRBD2 (5 bases). Germline-derived CDR1 and CDR2 are KGHSH and LQKENI. V lost 1 base, J lost 6 bases, and 8 bases lay in between. The CDR3 runs 13 residues. In DNA form, the CDR3 reads TGTGCCAGCTCACCACAAGCGGCCGATACGCAGTATTTT. This gives the protein CASSPQAADTQYF.

The chain couples TRBV29-1 to TRBJ2-5; D is perhaps TRBD1 (6 bases). CDR1 SQVTM and CDR2 ANQGSEA come from the germline V gene. V dropped 4 bases and J dropped 1 base, with 7 bases sitting between them. This CDR3 region has 12 residues. CDR3 residues: CSVGTAQETQYF. In DNA, the CDR3 is TGCAGCGTTGGGACAGCCCAAGAGACCCAGTACTTC.

J is TRBJ1-2 and V is TRBV4-3; 8 nucleotides match TRBD1. CDR1 LGHNA and CDR2 YSLEER come from the germline V gene. The CDR3 extends over 14 amino acids. The V gene end was trimmed by 0 bases and the J gene end by 5 bases; junction bases not matched to a gene: 2. CDR3 nucleotides: TGCGCCAGCAGCCAAGACAGGGGGCCGTATGGCTACACCTTC. Translated: CASSQDRGPYGYTF.

This chain joins TRBV2 and TRBJ2-5; 10 bases map to TRBD2. J gave up 7 bases and V 10 bases, and 15 bases lay outside the gene matches. This CDR3 spans 15 amino acids. CDR1 is SNHLY and CDR2 is FYNNEI in the germline V gene. CDR3 in amino acids: CAIARELAGSRTQYF. The CDR3 nucleotides read TGTGCCATCGCGAGGGAACTAGCGGGGTCTCGGACCCAGTACTTC.

As DNA, the CDR3 is TGTGCCAGCAGTTACTCAAGGGACAGGAATGAGCAGTTCTTC. It codes for CASSYSRDRNEQFF. This chain connects TRBV6-5 to TRBJ2-1; 8 bases fit TRBD1. Germline CDR1 is MNHEY and CDR2 is SVGAGI. The CDR3 runs to 14 residues. V gave up 0 bases and J gave up 7 bases; unmatched junction bases: 2.

The gene calls are TRBV15 and TRBJ1-5, with D maybe TRBD1 (5 bases). Looked up from germline, CDR1 is LNHNV and CDR2 is YYDKDF (reference sequence). V lost 0 bases to trimming and J lost 4 bases, with 7 bases between them. The CDR3 length is 14 residues. The CDR3 here is CATSRDGGNQPQHF. The CDR3, as DNA: TGTGCCACCAGCAGAGATGGGGGGAATCAGCCCCAGCATTTT.

The genes are TRBV7-9 and TRBJ1-3; D uncertain. The germline CDR1 and CDR2 sequences are SEHNR and FQNEAQ (reference sequence). The ends were cut back, 5 bases at V and 3 bases at J, with 8 bases in the middle. The CDR3 length is 13 residues. CDR3 sequence: CASSPGIGNTIYF. The CDR3 DNA is TGTGCCAGCAGCCCAGGAATTGGAAACACCATATATTTT.

The chain employs TRBV5-1 and TRBJ2-7, with 12 bases aligning to TRBD1. Germline assignment: CDR1 SGHRS and CDR2 YFSETQ. The CDR3 totals 18 residues. The J segment lost 4 bases and the V segment lost 5 bases, leaving 16 bases of the junction unmatched. Written as DNA, the CDR3 is TGCGCCAGCAGTATTAGCGTCTTGGGGGGACAGGGGGCTTACGAGCAGTACTTC. This sequence encodes CASSISVLGGQGAYEQYF.

This chain joins TRBV7-9 and TRBJ2-5, with D possibly being TRBD2 (5 bases). V was pared by 8 bases and J by 4 bases, with 20 bases between. This CDR3 is 15 amino acids long. Germline CDR1 SEHNR, CDR2 FQNEAQ (reference sequence). Written as DNA, the CDR3 is TGTGCCAGCTCTGGGAGCGGAAACTTACGAGAGACCCAGTACTTC. Encoded protein: CASSGSGNLRETQYF.

The chain is built from TRBV6-5 and TRBJ2-7; TRBD1 agrees at 7 bases. Germline trimming cut 2 bases from V and 3 bases from J; bases unmatched to any gene: 4. Looked up from germline, CDR1 is MNHEY and CDR2 is SVGAGI. The CDR3 is made up of 14 amino acids. CDR3 in amino acids: CASSYRGQSYEQYF. CDR3 coding DNA: TGTGCCAGCAGTTACCGGGGACAGAGCTACGAGCAGTACTTC.

This rearrangement joins TRBV6-5 to TRBJ1-6; 7 bases are a match to TRBD1. Germline assignment: CDR1 MNHEY and CDR2 SVGAGI. Trimming removed 6 bases from V and 5 bases from J; junction bases left unmatched: 7. This CDR3 contains 15 residues. This CDR3 reads CASRPPGTDNSPLHF. CDR3 sequence (DNA): TGTGCCAGCAGACCCCCCGGGACAGATAATTCACCCCTCCACTTT.

This rearrangement joins TRBV7-2 to TRBJ2-2; no clear D gene. CDR1 SGHTA and CDR2 FQGNSA come from the germline V gene. The ends were cut back, 3 bases at V and 7 bases at J, with 6 bases in the middle. This CDR3 has 12 amino acids. CDR3 DNA: TGTGCCAGCAGCTTTCACGGCGGGGAGCTGTTTTTT. As protein: CASSFHGGELFF.

This chain connects TRBV29-1 to TRBJ1-1; the D gene is possibly TRBD1 (6 bases). This CDR3 comprises 13 residues. V shed 5 bases and J shed 0 bases, with 10 bases lying between them. Germline loops: CDR1 SQVTM, CDR2 ANQGSEA. The chain's CDR3 is CSVWGQMNTEAFF. CDR3 bases: TGCAGCGTTTGGGGGCAGATGAACACTGAAGCTTTCTTT. The variable domain in full, with the rest retrieved from reference TRBV29-1 and TRBJ1-1, is SAVISQKPSRDICQRGTSLTIQCQVDSQVTMMFWYRQQPGQSLTLIATANQGSEATYESGFVIDKFPISRPNLTFSTLTVSNMSPEDSSIYLCSVWGQMNTEAFFGQGTRLTVV.

The CDR3: CASRKEQGATFEQYF. The CDR3 nucleotides are TGTGCCAGCAGAAAAGAACAGGGGGCAACGTTCGAGCAGTACTTC. The gene calls are TRBV5-4 and TRBJ2-7, with 9 positions matching TRBD1. From germline, CDR1 is SGHNT and CDR2 YYREEE (reference sequence). The CDR3 is 15 amino acids. Trimming at V came to 5 bases and at J to 6 bases, leaving 12 bases not matched to a gene.

The CDR3: CSVSLNRGPDTQYF. CDR3 sequence (DNA): TGCAGCGTTTCCCTCAACAGGGGGCCAGATACGCAGTATTTT. This sequence joins TRBV29-1 and TRBJ2-3, with 9 positions matching TRBD1. Germline loops: CDR1 SQVTM, CDR2 ANQGSEA. This CDR3 is 14 amino acids long. Trimming at V came to 5 bases and at J to 4 bases, leaving 7 bases not matched to a gene.

Turning to this clone: At the DNA level, this CDR3 is encoded by other sequences in the same sample as well. The J gene is TRBJ1-5, the V gene TRBV19; unclear D gene. Germline V gene data show CDR1 as LNHDA and CDR2 as SQIVND (reference sequence). There are 11 residues in the CDR3. The germline V and J ends were trimmed by 3 bases and 9 bases, with 6 bases remaining between them. The CDR3 DNA sequence: TGTGCCAGTAGTATGTCAGGGCCCCAGCATTTT. Its translation: CASSMSGPQHF.

The chain combines TRBV12-5 with TRBJ2-5, with no clear D. The length of the CDR3 is 14 residues. V gave up 6 bases and J gave up 4 bases, with 15 bases separating them. Looked up from germline, CDR1 is LGHNT and CDR2 is FRNRAP. CDR3 DNA: TGTGCTAGTGGCCGCGGAGTCGTAGGAGAGACCCAGTACTTC. Translated, it gives CASGRGVVGETQYF.

The genes are TRBV7-2 and TRBJ1-2; D ambiguous. CDR3 length: 16 amino acids. The V gene's germline CDR1 is SGHTA and CDR2 FQGNSA. The V end lost 6 bases, the J end lost 5 bases, and 22 bases lay between the germline ends. The CDR3 region has the DNA TGTGCCAGCAGGCTTAGGGCCCCTATCAGCGGGTATGGCTACACCTTC. Translated: CASRLRAPISGYGYTF.

The chain is built from TRBV18 and TRBJ1-6; 9 bases match TRBD1. The trim removed 3 bases at V and 9 bases at J, leaving 9 bases unmatched. From germline, CDR1 is KGHSH and CDR2 LQKENI. CDR3 length equals 16 residues. CDR3 sequence reads: CASSPSGQGSGSPLHF. The CDR3 region has the DNA TGTGCCAGCTCACCCTCGGGACAGGGATCGGGTTCACCCCTCCACTTT.

The chain employs TRBV5-1 and TRBJ2-5; 7 nucleotides align to TRBD2. The trim removed 0 bases at V and 4 bases at J, leaving 3 bases unmatched. Germline CDR1 reads SGHRS; CDR2 reads YFSETQ. This CDR3 comprises 14 residues. The CDR3 loop is CASSLGGRVETQYF. Written as DNA, the CDR3 is TGCGCCAGCAGCTTGGGCGGGAGAGTAGAGACCCAGTACTTC.

The chain couples TRBV5-6 to TRBJ2-7; tentatively, D is TRBD1 (5 bases). The V and J ends lost 0 bases and 6 bases respectively, with 16 bases between them. CDR1 is SGHDT and CDR2 is YYEEEE in the germline V gene. This CDR3 has 15 residues. CDR3 sequence (DNA): TGTGCCAGCAGCTTGGAGCTCAGGGCCCTTAGCGAGCAGTACTTC. As protein: CASSLELRALSEQYF.

The chain links TRBV28 to TRBJ1-2; D gene uncertain. The germline CDR1 and CDR2 sequences are MDHEN and SYDVKM. The V gene lost 11 bases and the J gene lost 0 bases, with 13 bases spanning the gap. The CDR3 has 13 amino acids. This CDR3 reads CACREPANYGYTF. The CDR3 nucleotides are TGTGCCTGTCGAGAGCCTGCTAACTATGGCTACACCTTC.

V is TRBV13 and J is TRBJ2-7; 8 bases map to TRBD2. The V and J ends lost 4 bases and 4 bases, in that order; junction bases with no gene match: 6. The germline V gene has CDR1 PRHDT and CDR2 FYEKMQ (reference sequence). This CDR3 spans 14 amino acids. The CDR3 spells CASSYPSGGYEQYF. The DNA for the CDR3 is TGTGCCAGCAGCTATCCGTCGGGAGGGTACGAGCAGTACTTC.

The chain combines TRBV7-9 with TRBJ1-3; possibly TRBD1 for D (5 bases). The CDR3 extends over 15 amino acids. With 5 bases removed from V and 0 bases from J, the gap between germline ends came to 11 bases. Per the germline V gene, CDR1 is SEHNR and CDR2 is FQNEAQ (reference sequence). This chain's CDR3 is CASSTRQFSGNTIYF. In DNA form, the CDR3 reads TGTGCCAGCAGCACCCGACAGTTCTCTGGAAACACCATATATTTT. Full variable domain (rest looked up from reference TRBV7-9 and TRBJ1-3): DTGVSQNPRHKITKRGQNVTFRCDPISEHNRLYWYRQTLGQGPEFLTYFQNEAQLEKSRLLSDRFSAERPKGSFSTLEIQRTEQGDSAMYLCASSTRQFSGNTIYFGEGSWLTVV.

V and J are TRBV5-6 and TRBJ2-3; D uncertain. The CDR3 extends over 14 amino acids. Deletions cut 0 bases from V and 3 bases from J, with 8 bases between. In germline, CDR1 is SGHDT, CDR2 YYEEEE. This CDR3 is CASSLAGLTDTQYF. DNA for the CDR3: TGTGCCAGCAGCTTGGCCGGGTTAACAGATACGCAGTATTTT.

V is TRBV10-3 and J is TRBJ1-3; D might be TRBD1 (5 bases). The V gene lost 1 base and the J gene lost 8 bases, with 6 bases spanning the gap. Looked up from germline, CDR1 is ENHRY and CDR2 is SYGVKD. The CDR3 length is 12 residues. CDR3 amino acids: CAISEWGDTIYF. In DNA, the CDR3 is TGTGCCATCAGTGAGTGGGGGGACACCATATATTTT.